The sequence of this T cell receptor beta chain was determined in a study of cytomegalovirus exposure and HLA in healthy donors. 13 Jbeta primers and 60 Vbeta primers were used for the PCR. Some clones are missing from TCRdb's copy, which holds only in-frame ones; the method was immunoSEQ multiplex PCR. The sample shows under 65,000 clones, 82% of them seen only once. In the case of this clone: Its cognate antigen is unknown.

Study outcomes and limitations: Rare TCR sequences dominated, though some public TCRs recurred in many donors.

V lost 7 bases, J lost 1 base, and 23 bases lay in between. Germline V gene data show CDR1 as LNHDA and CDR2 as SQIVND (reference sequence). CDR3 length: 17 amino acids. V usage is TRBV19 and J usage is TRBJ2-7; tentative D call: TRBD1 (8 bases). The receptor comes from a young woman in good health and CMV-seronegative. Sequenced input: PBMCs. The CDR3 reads CASTPTGGQVESYEQYF. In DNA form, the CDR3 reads TGTGCCAGTACTCCTACGGGGGGACAGGTCGAATCCTACGAGCAGTACTTC.